These 29 T cell receptor beta chains came from one sample sequenced in a study of blood T cell repertoires in COVID-19. The protocol was immunoSEQ multiplex PCR, while the TCRdb copy is restricted to in-frame clones and leaves out a portion. The sample holds 100,000 to 130,000 clones, 84% seen once. Sequencing input: peripheral blood. These receptors were collected from a human donor in a cohort sampled during active COVID-19.

The chain combines TRBV19 with TRBJ1-6; TRBD1 agrees at 9 bases. V shed 3 bases, J shed 10 bases, and the junction held 4 bases outside the gene matches. Germline V CDR1 and CDR2: LNHDA, SQIVND (reference sequence). The CDR3 has 14 amino acids. This CDR3 is CASSMDRGVSPLHF. For the CDR3, the DNA is TGTGCCAGTAGTATGGACAGGGGAGTATCACCCCTCCACTTT.

The chain combines TRBV5-1 with TRBJ1-1; 8 bases match TRBD1. Trimming took 4 bases from V and 2 from J; bases not matched to a gene: 4. The length of the CDR3 is 14 residues. CDR1 is SGHRS and CDR2 is YFSETQ in the germline V gene. The CDR3 loop reads CASSNSGGNTEAFF. The CDR3 nucleotides are TGCGCCAGCAGCAACTCAGGGGGCAACACTGAAGCTTTCTTT.

The V call is TRBV30, the J call TRBJ1-1; no clear D. This CDR3 is 13 amino acids long. Trimming took 3 bases from V and 0 from J, leaving 8 bases between them. Germline V gives CDR1 GTSNPN, CDR2 SVGIG (reference sequence). The CDR3 reads CAWRVQLNTEAFF. In DNA, the CDR3 is TGTGCCTGGAGAGTCCAGTTGAACACTGAAGCTTTCTTT.

The table lists this clone with a count of one. V and J are TRBV19 and TRBJ2-3; 13 bases map to TRBD2. The ends lost 6 bases at V and 4 bases at J; junction bases unmatched: 4. The CDR3 is made up of 15 amino acids. Germline V lookup: CDR1 LNHDA, CDR2 SQIVND (reference sequence). CDR3 sequence (DNA): TGTGCCAGTAGCTGGACTAGCGGGAGCTCAGATACGCAGTATTTT. It codes for CASSWTSGSSDTQYF.

The V and J genes are TRBV28 and TRBJ1-3, with TRBD1 as a possible D gene (5 bases). Germline V CDR1 and CDR2: MDHEN, SYDVKM. The CDR3 is 15 residues long. Trimming took 2 bases from V and 3 from J, leaving 11 bases between them. This chain's CDR3 is CASSLSAQGGNTIYF. CDR3 nucleotides: TGTGCCAGCAGTTTAAGTGCTCAGGGTGGAAACACCATATATTTT.

The V call is TRBV18, the J call TRBJ2-2; 7 bases are shared with TRBD1. Germline V CDR1 and CDR2: KGHSH, LQKENI. This CDR3 is 14 amino acids long. V was pared by 2 bases and J by 6 bases, with 3 bases of the junction left unmatched. CDR3 bases: TGTGCCAGCTCACCAAACAGGGGTGCCGGGGAGCTGTTTTTT. Translation gives CASSPNRGAGELFF. Using reference TRBV18 and TRBJ2-2 for the parts outside the CDR3, the full variable domain is NAGVMQNPRHLVRRRGQEARLRCSPMKGHSHVYWYRQLPEEGLKFMVYLQKENIIDESGMPKERFSAEFPKEGPSILRIQQVVRGDSAAYFCASSPNRGAGELFFGEGSRLTVL.

Written as DNA, the CDR3 is TGCGCCAGCAGCCACAACCAGGGGGCCGCTGAAGCTTTCTTT. Translating it yields CASSHNQGAAEAFF. The chain employs TRBV5-1 and TRBJ1-1, with TRBD1 identical over 8 bases. The trim removed 4 bases at V and 6 bases at J, leaving 8 bases unmatched. Germline CDR1 SGHRS, CDR2 YFSETQ. The CDR3 totals 14 residues. The variable domain in full, with the rest retrieved from reference TRBV5-1 and TRBJ1-1, is KAGVTQTPRYLIKTRGQQVTLSCSPISGHRSVSWYQQTPGQGLQFLFEYFSETQRNKGNFPGRFSGRQFSNSRSEMNVSTLELGDSALYLCASSHNQGAAEAFFGQGTRLTVV.

This chain uses TRBV7-6 with TRBJ1-6, with D possibly being TRBD1 (5 bases). The germline V gene encodes CDR1 SGHVS and CDR2 FNYEAQ. V lost 5 bases to trimming and J lost 10 bases, with 18 bases between them. The CDR3 spans 15 residues. The CDR3 sequence is CASSPRLGGDSPLHF. The DNA of the CDR3 is TGTGCCAGCAGCCCTCGGCTGGGGGGAGACTCACCCCTCCACTTT.

This sequence joins TRBV9 and TRBJ2-1; 8 bases align to TRBD2. The CDR3 length is 15 residues. V gave up 0 bases and J gave up 4 bases; unmatched junction bases: 3. Germline assignment: CDR1 SGDLS and CDR2 YYNGEE. CDR3 sequence (DNA): TGTGCCAGCAGCGTAGACAGCGGGGGTTACAATGAGCAGTTCTTC. Translation: CASSVDSGGYNEQFF.

The chain couples TRBV19 to TRBJ2-1, with 7 positions matching TRBD1. The CDR3 has 14 amino acids. Germline lookup yields CDR1 LNHDA and CDR2 SQIVND (reference sequence). Trimming removed 5 bases from V and 9 bases from J; junction bases left unmatched: 10. This CDR3 reads CASSDRVRQGEQFF. The DNA of the CDR3 is TGTGCCAGTAGTGACAGGGTTAGGCAAGGTGAGCAGTTCTTC.

The CDR3 DNA reads as TGTGCCAGCAGCCAAGAGCTAGCGGGAGGGTCCGGGGAGCTGTTTTTT. Its protein is CASSQELAGGSGELFF. V and J are TRBV4-2 and TRBJ2-2; 12 bases match TRBD2. V was pared by 0 bases and J by 6 bases, with 2 bases of the junction left unmatched. This CDR3 comprises 16 residues. Germline loops: CDR1 LGHNA, CDR2 YNFKEQ.

CDR3 in DNA: TGTGCCAGCAGTGAAGCTAGGGGCAACGAGCAGTACTTC. This translates into CASSEARGNEQYF. The chain couples TRBV6-1 to TRBJ2-7, with D possibly matching TRBD1 (5 bases). The CDR3 extends over 13 amino acids. Germline CDR1 MNHNS, CDR2 SASEGT. V was cut by 0 bases and J by 5 bases, with 8 bases left in between.

V gene TRBV18 combines with J gene TRBJ2-2; no firm D call. V dropped 3 bases and J dropped 3 bases, with 2 bases sitting between them. The length of the CDR3 is 12 residues. The germline V gene encodes CDR1 KGHSH and CDR2 LQKENI. The CDR3 region is CASSPDTGELFF. The CDR3 DNA reads TGTGCCAGCTCACCCGACACCGGGGAGCTGTTTTTT.

V usage is TRBV24-1 and J usage is TRBJ1-2; TRBD1 matches 11 bases. V lost 10 bases to trimming and J lost 6 bases; unmatched junction nucleotides: 9. CDR1 KGHDR and CDR2 SFDVKD come from the germline V gene. The CDR3 totals 14 residues. The CDR3 nucleotides read TGTGCCACTGCCGGACAGGGGGCGTTGAATGGCTACACCTTC. Amino acids: CATAGQGALNGYTF.

This clone has just a few counts. The rearrangement uses TRBV28 and TRBJ1-2; 11 bases map to TRBD1. The germline gives CDR1 MDHEN, CDR2 SYDVKM. Losses at the gene ends were 2 bases for V and 4 bases for J; bases not matched to a gene: 6. This CDR3 spans 16 amino acids. DNA for the CDR3: TGTGCCAGCAGTTTACTCGGACAGGGGGCGGGCTATGGCTACACCTTC. This encodes CASSLLGQGAGYGYTF.

This chain connects TRBV19 to TRBJ2-5; 8 bases are shared with TRBD1. The CDR3 runs to 13 residues. V shed 10 bases, J shed 1 base, and the junction held 5 bases outside the gene matches. Germline CDR1 is LNHDA and CDR2 is SQIVND (reference sequence). CDR3 nucleotide sequence: TGTGCCACTACAGGGGGTCCCCAAGAGACCCAGTACTTC. Residues: CATTGGPQETQYF.

The CDR3 DNA reads TGTGCCAGCAGTCCCGGGACAGGTTCTACTTGGGATACCCAGCATTTT. Protein: CASSPGTGSTWDTQHF. The chain combines TRBV28 with TRBJ1-5; 8 nucleotides line up with TRBD1. V lost 5 bases, J lost 11 bases, and 17 bases stayed unmatched. This CDR3 has 16 amino acids. From germline, CDR1 is MDHEN and CDR2 SYDVKM.

This sequence joins TRBV21-1 and TRBJ2-7; the DNA was not compared with TRBD2, the D call given in the table. TRBV21-1 is termed a pseudogene. The CDR3 spans 14 residues. CDR3: CASTKSLYVYEQYV. CDR3 DNA sequence: TGTGCCAGCACCAAAAGCCTCTACGTTTACGAGCAGTACGTC.

The V call is TRBV3-1 (or the pseudogene TRBV3-2), the J call TRBJ1-6; TRBD1 might be the D (6 bases). V lost 6 bases to trimming and J lost 10 bases, with 13 bases between them. The CDR3 length is 13 residues. The germline V gene has CDR1 LGHDT and CDR2 YNNKEL (reference sequence). CDR3 sequence (DNA): TGTGCCAGCAGGTCGACAGGCCCCTCACCCCTCCACTTT. Its translation is CASRSTGPSPLHF.

The chain recombines TRBV28 with TRBJ1-5; TRBD1 matches 7 bases. CDR3 length equals 14 residues. The ends lost 6 bases at V and 2 bases at J; junction bases unmatched: 4. Germline-derived CDR1 and CDR2 are MDHEN and SYDVKM. Written as DNA, the CDR3 is TGTGCCAGCAGAGCAGGGACAGGCAATCAGCCCCAGCATTTT. Translation: CASRAGTGNQPQHF.

This clone came up a few times. The chain carries TRBV19 and TRBJ1-6; 7 positions agree with TRBD1. J gave up 7 bases and V 2 bases, and 2 bases lay outside the gene matches. CDR1 and CDR2 (germline): LNHDA, SQIVND (reference sequence). The CDR3 has 14 amino acids. This CDR3 reads CASSIYRGNSPLHF. CDR3 bases: TGTGCCAGTAGTATATACAGGGGAAATTCACCCCTCCACTTT.

This rearrangement joins TRBV7-2 to TRBJ1-1, with a weak D call TRBD1 (5 bases). Between the trimmed V and J ends, which lost 7 bases and 7 bases, there was a span of 16 bases. CDR1 and CDR2 from the germline V gene are SGHTA and FQGNSA. The CDR3 spans 13 residues. The CDR3 sequence is CASTLPWGGEAFF. CDR3 DNA: TGTGCCAGCACCCTTCCATGGGGGGGTGAAGCTTTCTTT.

V usage is TRBV12-3 or TRBV12-4 and J usage is TRBJ2-1; weak D call: TRBD2 (6 bases). The CDR3 is 12 residues long. The V gene lost 4 bases and the J gene lost 9 bases, with 10 bases spanning the gap. The CDR3 loop is CASSYSGTEQFF. The CDR3 nucleotides are TGTGCCAGCAGTTATAGCGGCACTGAGCAGTTCTTC.

The chain combines TRBV4-3 with TRBJ2-1, with 10 nucleotides matching TRBD2. Trimming took 0 bases from V and 0 from J; bases not matched to a gene: 8. CDR1 and CDR2 (germline): LGHNA, YSLEER. This CDR3 is built from 19 residues. The DNA of the CDR3 is TGCGCCAGCAGCCAAGATGGGACTAGCGCTTTCTACTCCTACAATGAGCAGTTCTTC. Translation: CASSQDGTSAFYSYNEQFF.

The chain recombines TRBV2 with TRBJ2-4; D perhaps matches TRBD1 (5 bases). The length of the CDR3 is 15 residues. The V gene lost 8 bases and the J gene lost 8 bases, with 22 bases spanning the gap. The V gene's germline CDR1 is SNHLY and CDR2 FYNNEI. In nucleotides, the CDR3 is TGTGCCAGCGTCTTAGACAGATCTTTAGAGGACATTCAGTACTTC. This translates into CASVLDRSLEDIQYF.

In its sample, this clone was seen once. The chain employs TRBV27 and TRBJ1-2; the match to TRBD1 covers 8 bases. The CDR3 is made up of 14 amino acids. The J segment lost 5 bases and the V segment lost 8 bases, leaving 10 bases of the junction unmatched. CDR1 is MNHEY, CDR2 SMNVEV, per germline (reference sequence). Here the CDR3 reads CASASVGTGYGYTF. The CDR3 DNA reads TGTGCCAGCGCCAGTGTAGGGACAGGATATGGCTACACCTTC.

The V gene is TRBV19, the J gene TRBJ1-6; the D gene is possibly TRBD1 (6 bases). Trimming removed 4 bases from V and 5 bases from J, with 12 bases in between. CDR3 size: 15 residues. Germline V gene data show CDR1 as LNHDA and CDR2 as SQIVND (reference sequence). The CDR3 nucleotides are TGTGCCAGTAGTACGGGGACACGGCATAATTCACCCCTCCACTTT. It specifies CASSTGTRHNSPLHF.

V usage is TRBV3-1 (or the pseudogene TRBV3-2) and J usage is TRBJ1-6; weak D call: TRBD1 (5 bases). V was cut by 1 base and J by 9 bases, with 13 bases left in between. Germline-derived CDR1 and CDR2 are LGHDT and YNNKEL (reference sequence). This CDR3 has 15 residues. The CDR3: CASSQGGGVGSPLHF. The CDR3 region has the DNA TGTGCCAGCAGCCAAGGGGGAGGGGTTGGTTCACCCCTCCACTTT.

The chain has TRBV7-9 and TRBJ2-7; 7 positions agree with TRBD1. The CDR3 loop spans 15 amino acids. Germline lookup yields CDR1 SEHNR and CDR2 FQNEAQ (reference sequence). The V gene end was trimmed by 5 bases and the J gene end by 0 bases; junction bases not matched to a gene: 7. Here the CDR3 DNA reads TGTGCCAGCAGCACTACAGGGGATCCCTCCTACGAGCAGTACGTC. It specifies CASSTTGDPSYEQYV.